This TCR beta chain derives from a study of shared clonotypes between healthy human individuals. Naive CD8 cells comprised CD45RO-negative, CCR7-positively selected cells, excluding terminally differentiated effector memory CD45RA+ cells. This table comes from immunoSEQ multiplex PCR, and its TCRdb copy is limited to in-frame clones, with some not included. In the table there are about 2 million clones, approximately 94% of which are singletons. V lost 5 bases, J lost 2 bases, and 13 bases lay in between. The CDR3 runs 14 residues. In germline, CDR1 is SGHTA, CDR2 FQGNSA. Study-wide points: The small donor group covered limited genetic and exposure diversity.

Comments on this clone: Its antigen remains unidentified.

The specimen was naive CD8+ T cells sorted from blood. This clonotype was obtained from a man aged 18 to 29 in good health. The chain has TRBV7-2 and TRBJ2-7; D possibly corresponds to TRBD2 (6 bases). This CDR3 reads CASSPFSGTYEQYF. DNA for the CDR3: TGTGCCAGCAGCCCCTTTAGCGGTACCTACGAGCAGTACTTC.